This T cell receptor beta chain was obtained from a study of OX40 agonist ivuxolimab in advanced cancers. Study-wide background: Two cutaneous melanoma patients and one hepatocellular carcinoma patient, three in all, had partial responses.

A note on this clone: The antigen is undetermined.

Sequenced by immunoSEQ multiplex PCR; TCRdb stores in-frame clones only, minus some. The table has around 67,000 clones, 90% to 95% seen once. The CDR3 runs to 18 residues. Autoimmune disease history or systemic immunosuppression disqualified patients. Study observations and caveats: Antigen targets of the expanded peripheral T cells went undetermined.

This TCR was sampled from an adult with an advanced solid tumor such as melanoma, head and neck, liver or kidney cancer. V usage is TRBV21-1 and J usage is TRBJ2-6; the table's D call, TRBD1, has no DNA check behind it. TRBV21-1 is a known pseudogene. Material: CD4+ or CD8+ T cells sorted from blood, obtained in a trial of the OX40 agonist ivuxolimab. The CDR3 loop is CASSNEGTASHGANVLTF. The DNA of the CDR3 is TGTGCCAGCAGCAACGAGGGGACAGCCTCCCATGGGGCCAACGTCCTGACTTTC.